Listed below are T cell receptor beta chains from one sample, sequenced in a study of breast tumors, draining lymph nodes, adjacent tissues. Using its own MiXCR run on the multiplex PCR reads, TCRdb lists one record per CDR3 protein. The data show some 200,000 distinct CDR3 sequences, 31% seen once. The source material was axillary lymph node tissue. These receptors came from a female donor with breast cancer. Some clones in this sample may be carry-over from other donors' samples. The CDR3 runs from the conserved cysteine through the conserved F or W. The D gene is left open where the match is weak. Size is stated for part of the rows, as once, few or many counts, or as a class when the clone is expanded.

TRBV24-1	TRBJ2-1	.	.	CATSDINEQFF	TGTGCCACCAGTGATATAAATGAGCAGTTCTTC
TRBV19	TRBJ1-5	.	many	CASSIPGTASGQPQHF	TGTGCCAGTAGTATCCCCGGGACCGCCTCTGGGCAGCCCCAGCATTTT
TRBV5-1	TRBJ1-4	TRBD1	many	CASSFGDSPEKLFF	TGCGCCAGCAGCTTTGGGGACAGCCCTGAAAAACTGTTTTTT
TRBV4-3	TRBJ1-6	.	many	CASSQDPRGLDSPLHF	TGCGCCAGCAGCCAAGACCCTAGGGGCCTCGATTCACCCCTCCACTTT
TRBV5-6	TRBJ1-3	TRBD1	many	CASSFDRAAGNTIYF	TGTGCCAGCAGCTTTGACAGGGCGGCTGGAAACACCATATATTTT
TRBV30	TRBJ1-4	.	many	CAWSAQGTNEKLFF	TGTGCCTGGAGTGCTCAGGGAACTAATGAAAAACTGTTTTTT
TRBV19	TRBJ1-5	.	.	CASRTPTGRGDQPQHF	TGTGCCAGTAGAACCCCAACAGGGAGGGGGGATCAGCCCCAGCATTTT
TRBV12-3/TRBV12-4	TRBJ1-4	TRBD1	many	CASSRQGGEKLFF	TGTGCCAGCAGTCGACAGGGTGGTGAAAAACTGTTTTTT
TRBV6-6	TRBJ1-6	.	many	CASSYGANNSPLHF	TGTGCCAGCAGTTACGGAGCTAATAATTCACCCCTCCACTTT
TRBV9	TRBJ2-1	.	many	CASSVFPGAYNEQFF	TGTGCCAGCAGCGTCTTTCCGGGAGCCTACAATGAGCAGTTCTTC
TRBV6-5	TRBJ2-1	.	few	CASSGPPDEQFF	TGTGCCAGCAGTGGGCCCCCCGATGAGCAGTTCTTC
TRBV6-1	TRBJ2-1	.	few	CASSHPLGTPYNEQFF	TGTGCCAGCAGTCACCCGCTCGGGACACCTTATAATGAGCAGTTCTTC
TRBV4-1	TRBJ2-1	.	many	CASSPPPQRRPYNEQFF	TGCGCCAGCAGCCCACCACCCCAGCGGAGACCTTACAATGAGCAGTTCTTC
TRBV6-5	TRBJ1-2	.	many	CASSHSRREGGYTF	TGTGCCAGCAGTCACTCGAGACGAGAGGGAGGCTACACCTTC
TRBV25-1	TRBJ2-1	TRBD2	few	CASSSRALAGDNSYNEQFF	TGTGCCAGCAGCTCCCGTGCGTTAGCGGGAGACAACTCCTACAATGAGCAGTTCTTC
TRBV3-1	TRBJ2-7	TRBD2	many	CASSPGLASYEQYF	TGTGCCAGCAGCCCGGGACTAGCGAGCTACGAGCAGTACTTC
TRBV6-4	TRBJ2-5	.	.	CASRPGTVRETQYF	TGTGCCAGCAGGCCCGGGACGGTCCGAGAGACCCAGTACTTC
TRBV6-2/TRBV6-3	TRBJ1-5	.	few	CASISGLKVNQPQHF	TGTGCCAGCATCAGCGGACTCAAGGTCAATCAGCCCCAGCATTTT
TRBV20-1	TRBJ1-1	.	.	CSASPSGDTEAFF	TGCAGTGCTTCTCCTTCCGGGGACACTGAAGCTTTCTTT
TRBV7-2	TRBJ1-2	.	many	CASSFEQGWYGYTF	TGTGCCAGCAGCTTCGAACAGGGATGGTATGGCTACACCTTC
TRBV2	TRBJ1-2	.	.	CASSDRDSGNTF	TGTGCCAGCAGTGATAGGGATTCTGGAAACACCTTC
TRBV29-1	TRBJ1-2	TRBD1	many	CSARGTASYGYTF	TGCAGCGCTCGAGGGACAGCATCCTATGGCTACACCTTC
TRBV20-1	TRBJ1-6	TRBD1	.	CSASEPLPGTGGQLGNSPLHF	TGTAGTGCTAGCGAACCTTTACCCGGGACAGGGGGACAACTAGGAAATTCACCCCTCCACTTT
TRBV20-1	TRBJ2-7	.	many	CSADQGFYEQYF	TGCAGTGCTGATCAGGGGTTCTACGAGCAGTACTTC
TRBV12-3/TRBV12-4	TRBJ2-2	TRBD2	.	CASRPGRELLNTGELFF	TGTGCCAGCAGACCGGGGCGGGAGCTGCTGAACACCGGGGAGCTGTTTTTT
TRBV2	TRBJ2-3	.	many	CASSSRRTGTDTQYF	TGTGCCAGCAGTTCCCGGCGGACAGGCACAGATACGCAGTATTTT
TRBV29-1	TRBJ2-7	TRBD1	many	CSVEATGNYEQYF	TGCAGCGTTGAGGCGACAGGGAACTACGAGCAGTACTTC
TRBV7-9	TRBJ2-2	TRBD2	many	CASSLAGTSGYTGELFF	TGTGCCAGCAGCTTAGCGGGGACTAGCGGTTACACCGGGGAGCTGTTTTTT
TRBV30	TRBJ1-1	TRBD1	.	CAWSVQGANTEAFF	TGTGCCTGGAGTGTACAGGGGGCGAACACTGAAGCTTTCTTT
TRBV7-2	TRBJ2-7	.	many	CASSSQTYEQYF	TGTGCCAGCAGCTCCCAGACCTACGAGCAGTACTTC
TRBV2	TRBJ2-7	.	many	CASSEPLWGTSSYEQYF	TGTGCCAGCAGTGAACCATTATGGGGGACCAGCTCCTACGAGCAGTACTTC
TRBV19	TRBJ1-1	TRBD1	.	CASSITTGLAEAFF	TGTGCCAGTAGTATAACGACAGGGTTGGCTGAAGCTTTCTTT
TRBV7-2	TRBJ2-7	.	many	CASSLASDQNEQYF	TGTGCCAGCAGCTTAGCTTCGGACCAGAACGAGCAGTACTTC
TRBV24-1	TRBJ2-1	TRBD1	many	CATSGLTGGATSFSYNEQFF	TGTGCCACCAGTGGCCTGACAGGGGGCGCGACAAGTTTCTCCTACAATGAGCAGTTCTTC
TRBV2	TRBJ1-5	TRBD1	.	CASSYGQGGQPQHF	TGTGCCAGCAGTTACGGACAGGGGGGTCAGCCCCAGCATTTT
TRBV19	TRBJ2-3	.	many	CASRGGGTDTQYF	TGTGCCAGTAGAGGGGGTGGCACAGATACGCAGTATTTT
TRBV5-4	TRBJ2-1	.	.	CASSFAPAGTLYNEQFF	TGTGCCAGCAGCTTCGCTCCGGCCGGGACTTTGTACAATGAGCAGTTCTTC
TRBV4-3	TRBJ2-3	TRBD2	once	CASSRTTSSSTDTQYF	TGCGCCAGCAGCCGGACGACTAGCTCGAGCACAGATACGCAGTATTTT
TRBV29-1	TRBJ2-7	TRBD1	.	CSVDDRGYEQYF	TGCAGCGTTGATGACAGGGGATACGAGCAGTACTTC
TRBV15	TRBJ2-2	.	many	CATSRERAADSNTGELFF	TGTGCCACCAGCAGAGAGCGTGCAGCGGACTCGAACACCGGGGAGCTGTTTTTT
TRBV20-1	TRBJ2-3	.	many	CSARDRGEYTDTQYF	TGCAGTGCTAGAGATCGAGGTGAATACACAGATACGCAGTATTTT
TRBV11-2	TRBJ2-5	TRBD2	many	CASSLGLAGPAQYF	TGTGCCAGCAGCCTCGGACTAGCGGGACCGGCCCAGTACTTC
TRBV6-1	TRBJ2-3	TRBD2	.	CASSGLAGGLDTQYF	TGTGCCAGCAGCGGACTAGCGGGGGGGCTAGATACGCAGTATTTT
TRBV7-2	TRBJ2-1	TRBD2	few	CAWSAPTSGSHNEQFF	TGTGCCTGGAGTGCCCCGACTAGCGGGAGCCACAATGAGCAGTTCTTC
TRBV2	TRBJ1-4	.	many	CASSGPRTTNEKLFF	TGTGCCAGCAGTGGACCAAGAACAACTAATGAAAAACTGTTTTTT
TRBV19	TRBJ2-2	TRBD2	many	CASSPMGLAGGGTGELFF	TGTGCCAGTAGTCCAATGGGACTAGCGGGAGGGGGAACCGGGGAGCTGTTTTTT
TRBV7-9	TRBJ2-3	TRBD2	many	CASSLRTSLLTDTQYF	TGTGCCAGCAGCCTCCGGACTAGCCTGTTGACAGATACGCAGTATTTT
TRBV20-1	TRBJ2-1	.	many	CSARPSRRSYNEQFF	TGCAGTGCTAGACCCTCCAGGCGGAGCTACAATGAGCAGTTCTTC